Listed below are T cell receptor beta chains from one sample, sequenced in a study of T cells in lung cancer brain metastases. The data were produced by immunoSEQ multiplex PCR, yet TCRdb's version contains in-frame clones alone and is incomplete. The sample has 3,000 to 4,000 clones, 91% seen once. The sequencing sample was made of tumor tissue from the primary lung tumor. Receptors originate from a man aged 70 or older with non-small cell lung cancer. Both conserved end residues are part of each CDR3. D genes are given only for firm matches. The listing skips clone size in some rows; elsewhere it reads once, few, many or a size class.

.	TRBV27	.	TRBJ2-3	TGTGCCAGCAGTTTCGGCGGGACTAGCACAGATACGCAGTATTTT	CASSFGGTSTDTQYF
TRBD2	TRBV4-1	.	TRBJ2-3	TGCGCCAGCAGCCAAACTAGCGGCAGTCACACAGATACGCAGTATTTT	CASSQTSGSHTDTQYF
.	TRBV5-1	.	TRBJ2-2	TGCGCCAGCAGAACAGGGAGAAACACCGGGGAGCTGTTTTTT	CASRTGRNTGELFF
TRBD1	TRBV9	few	TRBJ2-1	TGTGCCAGCAGCTCCCGGGACAGGGACTACAATGAGCAGTTCTTC	CASSSRDRDYNEQFF
.	TRBV4-2	.	TRBJ1-4	TGTGCCAGCAGCCTGAGCAGGACAGAGAATGAAAAACTGTTTTTT	CASSLSRTENEKLFF
.	TRBV5-8	.	TRBJ2-5	TGTGCCAGCAGCTTTGATTCAGGTTTGGAGACCCAGTACTTC	CASSFDSGLETQYF
.	TRBV12-5	.	TRBJ1-1	TGTGCTAGTGGTTTACCGAGTGACCTTGAAGCTTTCTTT	CASGLPSDLEAFF
TRBD2	TRBV14	few	TRBJ2-7	TGTGCCAGCAGCCAGTCTAGCGGCGAGCAGTACTTC	CASSQSSGEQYF
.	TRBV6-1	.	TRBJ2-7	TGTGCCAGCAACGATGGGGGTGCCACCTACGAGCAGTACTTC	CASNDGGATYEQYF
.	TRBV7-9	.	TRBJ1-4	TGTGCCAGCAGCTTAACCCGGGACCGTAATGAAAAACTGTTTTTT	CASSLTRDRNEKLFF
.	TRBV6-5	.	TRBJ1-2	TGTGCCAGCAGCCCCAACATAGGGAGAATCAATGGCTACACCTTC	CASSPNIGRINGYTF
.	TRBV6-1	.	TRBJ1-1	TGTGCCAGCAGCGATAGGGGCGCGAACACTGAAGCTTTCTTT	CASSDRGANTEAFF
.	TRBV5-1	.	TRBJ2-3	TGCGCCAGCAGCTCACCACGGCCACAGGGAACTAGCACAGATACGCAGTATTTT	CASSSPRPQGTSTDTQYF
.	TRBV7-9	.	TRBJ2-6	TGTGCCAGCTCTGGGGCCAACGTCCTGACTTTC	CASSGANVLTF
TRBD1	TRBV5-4	.	TRBJ1-4	TGTGCCAGCAGTTATGGGACAGGGGACGAAAAACTGTTTTTT	CASSYGTGDEKLFF
TRBD2	TRBV12-5	.	TRBJ2-1	TGTGCTAGTGGTCGACTAGCGGGAGTGGGCTCCTACAATGAGCAGTTCTTC	CASGRLAGVGSYNEQFF
TRBD2	TRBV7-9	.	TRBJ2-3	TGTGCCAGCAGCTTTGGGTGGGAGGGAGATACGCAGTATTTT	CASSFGWEGDTQYF
.	TRBV5-1	.	TRBJ2-3	TGCGCCAGCAGCGCCCCCACCTACACAGATACGCAGTATTTT	CASSAPTYTDTQYF
TRBD2	TRBV11-3	.	TRBJ2-1	TGTGCCAGCAGCCGAGCTATTAGCGGGGGGGCGGGAGAGCAGTTCTTC	CASSRAISGGAGEQFF
.	TRBV5-1	.	TRBJ2-1	TGCGCCAGCAGCTTCGTCCCCCCCATGGACGGTAATGAGCAGTTCTTC	CASSFVPPMDGNEQFF
.	TRBV28	.	TRBJ2-1	TGTGCCAGCACTACAACAGGGAGTGAGCAGTTCTTC	CASTTTGSEQFF
TRBD2	TRBV27	.	TRBJ2-1	TGTGCCAGCTGGTCTAGCGGGACCTACAATGAGCAGTTCTTC	CASWSSGTYNEQFF
.	TRBV18	.	TRBJ1-2	TGTGCCAGCTCACCACCCACAGAGAGCTATGGCTACACCTTC	CASSPPTESYGYTF
.	TRBV6-6	.	TRBJ1-5	TGTGCCAGCAGTCAGTGGGGGCAGCCCCAGCATTTT	CASSQWGQPQHF
.	TRBV18	.	TRBJ2-7	TGTGCCAGCTCACTGACAGGACCTAGGGAGCAGTATTTC	CASSLTGPREQYF
.	TRBV5-4	.	TRBJ2-3	TGTGCCAGCAGCTTGAGTCAGGACACAGATACGCAGTATTTT	CASSLSQDTDTQYF
.	TRBV27	.	TRBJ2-6	TGTGCCAGCAGTTTGACCAGCTCTGGGGCCAACGTCCTGACTTTC	CASSLTSSGANVLTF
.	TRBV2	.	TRBJ1-6	TGTGCCAGCAGTAACAGGGAAACCCTCCACTTT	CASSNRETLHF
.	TRBV18	few	TRBJ2-3	TGTGCCAGCTCACCTTTGCCCCGGAACACAGATACGCAGTATTTT	CASSPLPRNTDTQYF
.	TRBV5-1	.	TRBJ1-3	TGCGCCAGCAGCTTGGGGCCCTCCTCTGGAAACACCATATATTTT	CASSLGPSSGNTIYF
.	TRBV18	.	TRBJ1-2	TGTGCCAGCTCACTAGATACCGGGACATTCTATGGCTACACCTTC	CASSLDTGTFYGYTF
.	TRBV14	.	TRBJ1-2	TGTGCCAGCAGCAGCGGGGGCTATGGCTACACCTTC	CASSSGGYGYTF
.	TRBV30	.	TRBJ1-1	TGTGCCTGGAGTGTACGCGGGGGGGAGAGAGGAGCTTTCTTT	CAWSVRGGERGAFF
.	TRBV29-1	.	TRBJ2-7	TGCAGCACTTCGACAGGCTCCTACGAGCAGTACTTC	CSTSTGSYEQYF
.	TRBV27	.	TRBJ1-1	TGTGCCAGCAGTGGGACGACAGGCAGAAACACTGAAGCTTTCTTT	CASSGTTGRNTEAFF
.	TRBV7-8	.	TRBJ2-7	TGTGCCAGCAGCTTCGGGGGGGACAGAGCCTACGAGCAGTACTTC	CASSFGGDRAYEQYF
TRBD1	TRBV5-1	.	TRBJ1-1	TGCGCCAGCAGCGTAGGGGGCGCGGGTAACACTGAAGCTTTCTTT	CASSVGGAGNTEAFF
.	TRBV11-2	.	TRBJ2-7	TGTGCCAGCAGCTCTACAGGGCTGGAGCAGTACTTC	CASSSTGLEQYF
.	TRBV4-1	.	TRBJ1-2	TGCGCCAGCAGCCAAGACGGGGGCGGTGGCTACACCTTC	CASSQDGGGGYTF
TRBD1	TRBV19	.	TRBJ2-5	TGTGCCAGTAGTATCTTAGGACAGGGACAAGAGACCCAGTACTTC	CASSILGQGQETQYF
.	TRBV30	.	TRBJ2-5	TGTGCCTGGACCCTTTCAGCTGGTGTGACAGAGGCCCAGTACTTC	CAWTLSAGVTEAQYF
.	TRBV29-1	.	TRBJ1-3	TGCAGCGTTGCGGGTATCTCTGGAAACACCATATATTTT	CSVAGISGNTIYF
.	TRBV27	.	TRBJ1-6	TGTGCCAGCAGTTTTATGGAGGGGAACTATAATTCACCCCTCCACTTT	CASSFMEGNYNSPLHF
.	TRBV19	.	TRBJ1-4	TGTGCCAGTAGAAGCATGATCGCCGGGTATAATGAAAAACTGTTTTTT	CASRSMIAGYNEKLFF
.	TRBV20-1	.	TRBJ2-3	TGCAGTGCTGGGACTGAGGGTACGCAGTATTTT	CSAGTEGTQYF
.	TRBV29-1	.	TRBJ1-3	TGCAGCGTTTCCCGGGACGCCGGAAACACCATATATTTT	CSVSRDAGNTIYF
TRBD1	TRBV13	.	TRBJ2-2	TGTGCCAGCAGCTTAAGGCTCGGGACAGGGTTCACCGGGGAGCTGTTTTTT	CASSLRLGTGFTGELFF
TRBD2	TRBV4-2	.	TRBJ2-7	TGTGCCAGCAGCCAATTGGGAGGGTCCTACGAGCAGTACTTC	CASSQLGGSYEQYF
TRBD1	TRBV23-1	.	TRBJ2-3	TGCCCGCCAGCAGTCCCGGGACAGGGGACAGGGGATACGCAGTATTTT	CPPAVPGQGTGDTQYF
TRBD1	TRBV18	.	TRBJ1-2	TGTGCCAGCTCACCATCGCGGACAGGACAGTATGGCTACACCTTC	CASSPSRTGQYGYTF
.	TRBV4-3	.	TRBJ2-7	TGCGCCAGCAGCCAAGACGGTAACAGGTTAAACGAGCAGTACTTC	CASSQDGNRLNEQYF
.	TRBV5-1	.	TRBJ1-3	TGCGCCAGCAGCACCAAAGGGACTGGAAACACCATATATTTT	CASSTKGTGNTIYF
.	TRBV9	.	TRBJ2-5	TGTGCCAGCAGCTTGACCCCACCCGAGACCCAGTACTTC	CASSLTPPETQYF
.	TRBV19	.	TRBJ1-2	TGTGCCAGTAGTATTTCAGACAACTATGGCTACACCTTC	CASSISDNYGYTF
TRBD1	TRBV10-3	.	TRBJ1-2	TGTGCCATCAGTTACGGGACAGCCGATAACTATGGCTACACCTTC	CAISYGTADNYGYTF
.	TRBV7-3	.	TRBJ2-7	TGTGCCAGCAGCTTGTCCCTATCGACCTACGAGCAGTACTTC	CASSLSLSTYEQYF
TRBD1	TRBV29-1	.	TRBJ2-3	TGCAGCGTTGAAACTAGGGACAGGGGCACAGATACGCAATATTTT	CSVETRDRGTDTQYF
TRBD1	TRBV9	.	TRBJ1-1	TGTGCCAGCAGCTCAAATACGGGACAGGGAGCTACGAACACTGAAGCTTTCTTT	CASSSNTGQGATNTEAFF